Here is one TCR beta chain with its context. The sample is drawn from a study of shared clonotypes between healthy human individuals. Sequenced by immunoSEQ multiplex PCR; TCRdb stores in-frame clones only, minus some. The table shows about 2.3 million clones, with 85% to 95% occurring only once. The V gene's germline CDR1 is SNHLY and CDR2 FYNNEI. The CDR3 sequence is 14 residues long. V was cut by 5 bases and J by 3 bases, with 11 bases left in between. The chain is built from TRBV2 and TRBJ1-3; tentatively, D is TRBD1 (5 bases). The receptor's source is a man younger than 30 in good health. Some clones in this sample may be carry-over from other donors' samples. What was sequenced was naive CD4+ T cells from PBMCs. The subset: CD45RA+ positively selected. CDR3 amino acids: CASSSQGDGNTIYF. The CDR3 region has the DNA TGTGCCAGCAGTTCCCAGGGTGATGGAAACACCATATATTTT.